The clone carrying this TCR beta chain was seen at least ten times. These data come from a study of T cells of healthy individuals. TCRdb re-derived calls from the 5' RACE reads in MiXCR, one entry per CDR3 protein. The sample lists 85,000 to 100,000 distinct CDR3 sequences; 17% were seen once. Per germline, CDR1 LGHNA and CDR2 YSLEER. The length of the CDR3 is 16 residues. V lost 3 bases and J lost 8; bases outside the gene matches: 6. V gene TRBV4-3 combines with J gene TRBJ2-1; TRBD2 matches 14 bases. The receptor was derived from a human donor in good health. CDR3 loop: CASSQLLGLAGDEQFF. The CDR3 DNA follows: TGCGCCAGCAGCCAGCTGTTGGGACTAGCGGGGGATGAGCAGTTCTTC.